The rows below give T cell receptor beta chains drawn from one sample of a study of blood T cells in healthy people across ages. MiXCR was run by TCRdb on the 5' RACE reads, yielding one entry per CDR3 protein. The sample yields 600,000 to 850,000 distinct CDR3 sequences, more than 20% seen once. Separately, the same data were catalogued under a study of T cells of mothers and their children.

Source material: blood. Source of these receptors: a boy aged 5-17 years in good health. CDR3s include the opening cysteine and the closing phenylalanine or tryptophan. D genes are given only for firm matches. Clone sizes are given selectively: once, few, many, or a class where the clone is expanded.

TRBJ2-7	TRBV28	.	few	TGTGCCAGCAGCGCGACGGGACTTAGGGAGCAGTACTTC	CASSATGLREQYF
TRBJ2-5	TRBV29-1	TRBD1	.	TGCAGCGTCGTCCCGGGACAGGGATTTGAGACCCAGTACTTC	CSVVPGQGFETQYF
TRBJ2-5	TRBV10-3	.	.	TGTGCCATCAGTGAGTCGGATTCGGCGGGATACCAAGAGACCCAGTACTTC	CAISESDSAGYQETQYF
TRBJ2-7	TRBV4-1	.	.	TGCGCCAGCAGCCAAGGGGCAGTTACCTACGAGCAGTACTTC	CASSQGAVTYEQYF
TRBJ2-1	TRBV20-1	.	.	TGCAGTGCTAGCACCACCGCAGGGGAGCAGTTCTTC	CSASTTAGEQFF
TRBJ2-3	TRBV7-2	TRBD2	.	TGTGCCAGCAGCCCCCGAGGTAGCGGGGTGGATACGCAGTATTTT	CASSPRGSGVDTQYF
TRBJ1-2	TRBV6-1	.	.	TGTGCCAGCAGTGAAGTCCTGGGAGGCTACACCTTC	CASSEVLGGYTF
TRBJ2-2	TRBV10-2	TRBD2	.	TGCGCCATAACTAGCGGGGCGAACACAAAAAACACCGGGGAGCTGTTTTTT	CAITSGANTKNTGELFF
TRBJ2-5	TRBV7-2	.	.	TGTGCCAGCAGCTCCCTCGGGACGGAGAAAGAGACCCAGTACTTC	CASSSLGTEKETQYF
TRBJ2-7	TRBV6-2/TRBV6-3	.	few	TGTGCCAGCAGTTACCCCGGGGCCCAATACGAGCAGTACTTC	CASSYPGAQYEQYF
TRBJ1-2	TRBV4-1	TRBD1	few	TGCGCCAGCAGCCTCGGACAGGGAATTGGCTACACCTTC	CASSLGQGIGYTF
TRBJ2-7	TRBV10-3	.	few	TGTGCCATCAGAGATTTGGACTTCTACGAGCAGTACTTC	CAIRDLDFYEQYF
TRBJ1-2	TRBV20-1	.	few	TGCAGTGCTCGGGAAGCTGGGACTTATGGCTACACCTTC	CSAREAGTYGYTF
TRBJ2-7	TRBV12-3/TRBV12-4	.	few	TGTGCCAGCAGTGCCCGGACGGTAAGCTCCTACGAGCAGTACTTC	CASSARTVSSYEQYF
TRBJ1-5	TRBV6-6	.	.	TGTGCCAGCACCCAGCTCACGGGGGGAGGGAGCAATCAGCCCCAGCATTTT	CASTQLTGGGSNQPQHF
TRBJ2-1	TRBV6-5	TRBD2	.	TGTGCCAGCACTCAAACGGGCGGGGGGGGCTACAATGAGCAGTTCTTC	CASTQTGGGGYNEQFF
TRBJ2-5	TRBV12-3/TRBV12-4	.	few	TGTGCCAGCAAATCCGGGGAGACCCAGTACTTC	CASKSGETQYF
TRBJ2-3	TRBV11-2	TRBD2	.	TGTGCCAGCAGCTTAACTAGCGGGAGGCTTAGCACAGATACGCAGTATTTT	CASSLTSGRLSTDTQYF
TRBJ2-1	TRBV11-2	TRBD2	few	TGTGCCAGCAGCTTAGATACGTCAGTTAGCGGGAGGGATGAGCAGTTCTTC	CASSLDTSVSGRDEQFF
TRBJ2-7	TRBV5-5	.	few	TGTGCCAGCAGCATTCAGGTATCCTACGAGCAGTACTTC	CASSIQVSYEQYF
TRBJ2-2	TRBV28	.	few	TGTGCCAGCAGTCTAATAGACAGAACAAACGGGGAGCTGTTTTTT	CASSLIDRTNGELFF
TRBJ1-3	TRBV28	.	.	TGTGCCAGCAGTTTGAGAGACACCATATATTTT	CASSLRDTIYF
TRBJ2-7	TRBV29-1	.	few	TGCAGCGTGGGGGCGCGCCACGAGCAGTACTTC	CSVGARHEQYF
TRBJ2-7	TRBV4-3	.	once	TGCGCCAGCAGCCAAGCGCTTGCGGTCGGGGGCGAGCAGTACTTC	CASSQALAVGGEQYF
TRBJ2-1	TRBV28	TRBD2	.	TGTGCCGGCAGTTTATTAGCGGGAAATGAGCAGTTCTTC	CAGSLLAGNEQFF
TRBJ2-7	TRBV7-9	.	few	TGTGCCAGCAGCTTAGTCGTCGGTTACGAGCAGTACTTC	CASSLVVGYEQYF
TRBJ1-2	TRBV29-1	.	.	TGCAGCGTTGCCAGGGCTGAGTTGACCTCCTATGGCTACACCTTC	CSVARAELTSYGYTF
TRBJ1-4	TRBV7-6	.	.	TGTGCCAGCAGCTTAGCTTGGCGGAGTCGCGTTCCAAAACTGTTTTTT	CASSLAWRSRVPKLFF
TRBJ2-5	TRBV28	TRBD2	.	TGTGCCAGCAGTTCTCGGGTAGCGGGAACGCAAGAGACCCAGTACTTC	CASSSRVAGTQETQYF
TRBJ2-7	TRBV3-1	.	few	TGTGCCAGCAGCCATCAAACCTTCGAGCAGTACTTC	CASSHQTFEQYF
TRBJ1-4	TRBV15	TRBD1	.	TGTGCCACCAGCAGATGGACAGGGCTAGAAAAACTGTTTTTT	CATSRWTGLEKLFF
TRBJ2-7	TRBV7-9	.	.	TGTGCCAGCATCTCCGAACCTACCTACGAGCAGTACTTC	CASISEPTYEQYF
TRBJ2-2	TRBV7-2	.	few	TGTGCCAGCAGACCAGGAGTGAACACCGGGGAGTTGTTTTTT	CASRPGVNTGELFF
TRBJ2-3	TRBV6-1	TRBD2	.	TGTGCCAGCTGGGGGGGGTCAGATACGCAGTATTTT	CASWGGSDTQYF
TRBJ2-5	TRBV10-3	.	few	TGTGCCATCAGCGATAACTCCCAAGAGACCCAGTACTTC	CAISDNSQETQYF
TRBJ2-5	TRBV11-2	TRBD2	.	TGTGCCAGCAGCTTAGGGGGAACGGGGGGGCCACGAGAGACCCAGTACTTC	CASSLGGTGGPRETQYF
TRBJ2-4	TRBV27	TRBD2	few	TGTGCCAGCGGGGAGGGGTTGTACATTCAGTACTTC	CASGEGLYIQYF
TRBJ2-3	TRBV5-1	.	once	TGCGCCAGCAGATGGACAGCGCTAAGCACAGATACGCAGTATTTT	CASRWTALSTDTQYF
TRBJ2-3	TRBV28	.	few	TGTGCCAGCAGTGCTATCAGCCTTAGCACAGATACGCAGTATTTT	CASSAISLSTDTQYF
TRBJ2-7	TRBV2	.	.	TGTGCCAGCAGGATCGACAGGACCTACGAGCAGTACTTC	CASRIDRTYEQYF
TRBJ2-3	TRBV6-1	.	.	TGTGCCAGCAGTGAAGCGTACATTAGGTTATTATTAGATACGCAGTATTTT	CASSEAYIRLLLDTQYF